The 24 T cell receptor beta chains below were found in one sample sequenced in a study of cytomegalovirus exposure and HLA in healthy donors. The PCR had 60 Vbeta and 13 Jbeta primers. Only in-frame clones appear in the TCRdb table, and some are missing; sequencing was by immunoSEQ multiplex PCR. The sample carries approximately 120,000 clones, 80% recorded once. Sequenced input: PBMCs. Receptors were obtained from a female donor in good health and CMV-seronegative.

The chain recombines TRBV2 with TRBJ2-3; maybe TRBD2 (6 bases). V dropped 3 bases and J dropped 0 bases, with 10 bases sitting between them. The CDR3 consists of 15 residues. Germline V gene lookup returns CDR1 SNHLY and CDR2 FYNNEI. The CDR3 loop reads CASSERRASTDTQYF. As DNA, the CDR3 is TGTGCCAGCAGTGAGAGGAGGGCTAGCACAGATACGCAGTATTTT. Filled out from reference TRBV2 and TRBJ2-3, the complete variable domain reads EPEVTQTPSHQVTQMGQEVILRCVPISNHLYFYWYRQILGQKVEFLVSFYNNEISEKSEIFDDQFSVERPDGSNFTLKIRSTKLEDSAMYFCASSERRASTDTQYFGPGTRLTVL.

This clone was seen more than once but under ten times. The chain couples TRBV6-6 to TRBJ2-4; D perhaps matches TRBD1 (5 bases). CDR3 length equals 16 residues. Germline V CDR1 and CDR2: MNHNY, SVGAGI (reference sequence). V was trimmed by 0 bases and J by 0 bases, leaving 9 bases between them. In nucleotides, the CDR3 is TGTGCCAGCAGTTACTCGGGCCAGGGAGCCAAAAACATTCAGTACTTC. It encodes CASSYSGQGAKNIQYF.

This chain uses TRBV20-1 with TRBJ1-2, with 8 nucleotides matching TRBD1. V dropped 6 bases and J dropped 7; count of bases not matched to a gene: 4. The CDR3 is 11 residues long. Germline V gene lookup returns CDR1 DFQATT and CDR2 SNEGSKA (reference sequence). The chain's CDR3 is CSAQGASGYTF. CDR3 DNA: TGCAGTGCCCAGGGGGCTAGTGGCTACACCTTC.

The V call is TRBV27, the J call TRBJ2-1; 9 bases are a match to TRBD1. Germline V lookup: CDR1 MNHEY, CDR2 SMNVEV (reference sequence). The junction had 8 bases not matched to a gene; V was cut back by 6 bases and J by 5 bases. The CDR3 length is 15 residues. CDR3 protein: CASRGPGQGNNEQFF. In DNA form, the CDR3 reads TGTGCCAGCAGAGGACCGGGACAGGGAAACAATGAGCAGTTCTTC.

The rearrangement joins TRBV20-1 to TRBJ2-1; D call uncertain. Deletions cut 5 bases from V and 8 bases from J, with 10 bases between. The CDR3 is 11 amino acids. The germline V gene encodes CDR1 DFQATT and CDR2 SNEGSKA (reference sequence). In DNA, the CDR3 is TGCAGTGCTTCCTCTCTCGATGAGCAGTTCTTC. This gives the protein CSASSLDEQFF.

The chain couples TRBV30 to TRBJ1-5, with TRBD1 matching over 7 bases. The CDR3 has 14 residues. Trimming at V came to 0 bases and at J to 9 bases, leaving 8 bases not matched to a gene. The germline CDR1 and CDR2 sequences are GTSNPN and SVGIG (reference sequence). CDR3 sequence: CAWSVGTAGLPQHF. The CDR3 coding sequence is TGTGCCTGGAGTGTTGGGACAGCAGGTCTGCCCCAGCATTTT.

The CDR3 region is CASSGLAGENEQFF. The CDR3 DNA is TGTGCCAGCTCTGGACTAGCGGGAGAGAATGAGCAGTTCTTC. This chain links TRBV9 with TRBJ2-1; 13 bases line up with TRBD2. CDR3 length equals 14 residues. Germline values: CDR1 SGDLS, CDR2 YYNGEE. V dropped 7 bases and J dropped 7; count of bases not matched to a gene: 5.

Turning to this clone: This specimen includes other DNA sequences encoding the same CDR3. The chain has TRBV18 and TRBJ1-1, with D possibly TRBD1 on 5 matching bases. CDR1 KGHSH and CDR2 LQKENI come from the germline V gene. This CDR3 contains 16 residues. Deletions cut 3 bases from V and 0 bases from J, with 14 bases between. The CDR3 loop reads CASSPSRGGMNTEAFF. Written as DNA, the CDR3 is TGTGCCAGCTCACCCTCTCGGGGGGGAATGAACACTGAAGCTTTCTTT.

The chain links TRBV4-1 to TRBJ2-1; D perhaps matches TRBD2 (7 bases). The CDR3 is 12 residues long. The V gene's germline CDR1 is MGHRA and CDR2 YSYEKL. The germline V and J ends were trimmed by 6 bases and 13 bases, with 16 bases remaining between them. CDR3 protein: CASRGGAGEQFF. The CDR3 DNA follows: TGCGCCAGCAGGGGGGGGGCGGGTGAACAGTTCTTC.

This sequence joins TRBV6-1 and TRBJ2-6, with no clear D. Germline assignment: CDR1 MNHNS and CDR2 SASEGT. The germline V and J ends were trimmed by 8 bases and 0 bases, with 8 bases remaining between them. The CDR3 covers 14 residues. CDR3 loop: CASLRISGANVLTF. The CDR3 region has the DNA TGTGCCAGCCTGAGGATCTCTGGGGCCAACGTCCTGACTTTC.

The rearrangement links TRBV6-1 to TRBJ1-5; D unresolved. Trimming pared 1 base from V and 4 bases from J, leaving 5 bases between. The CDR3 spans 13 residues. Germline V lookup: CDR1 MNHNS, CDR2 SASEGT. In DNA, the CDR3 is TGTGCCAGCAGTGAAGTAGCGAATCAGCCCCAGCATTTT. This gives the protein CASSEVANQPQHF.

The gene calls are TRBV29-1 and TRBJ2-3, with 11 bases lining up with TRBD2. The CDR3 is 14 residues long. The germline V gene encodes CDR1 SQVTM and CDR2 ANQGSEA. V lost 7 bases and J lost 5; bases outside the gene matches: 8. The CDR3 loop reads CSGTSGGSIDTQYF. CDR3 coding DNA: TGCAGCGGTACTAGCGGGGGTTCGATAGATACGCAGTATTTT.

The chain uses TRBV28 and TRBJ1-6, with 10 nucleotides matching TRBD1. Germline lookup yields CDR1 MDHEN and CDR2 SYDVKM. V lost 5 bases and J lost 11; bases outside the gene matches: 9. The CDR3 is 15 residues long. CDR3 nucleotide sequence: TGTGCCAGCAGTATAAGGACAGGGGGTTTGACACCCCTCCACTTT. Its translation: CASSIRTGGLTPLHF.

This chain links TRBV6-5 with TRBJ1-1; 10 positions match TRBD1. The V gene end was trimmed by 8 bases and the J gene end by 7 bases; junction bases not matched to a gene: 13. The CDR3 loop spans 15 amino acids. Germline lookup yields CDR1 MNHEY and CDR2 SVGAGI. The CDR3 is CASHRDRGSSSEAFF. In DNA form, the CDR3 reads TGTGCCAGCCACCGGGACAGGGGATCATCTAGTGAAGCTTTCTTT.

This clone was counted a few times. This chain connects TRBV2 to TRBJ2-7, with unresolved D. CDR3 length: 14 amino acids. The germline V and J ends were trimmed by 7 bases and 0 bases, with 13 bases remaining between them. The germline V gene has CDR1 SNHLY and CDR2 FYNNEI. In DNA form, the CDR3 reads TGTGCCAGCAAAGGATCTACGGGCTCCTACGAGCAGTACTTC. Translation gives CASKGSTGSYEQYF. Full variable domain (outside the CDR3, taken from reference TRBV2 and TRBJ2-7): EPEVTQTPSHQVTQMGQEVILRCVPISNHLYFYWYRQILGQKVEFLVSFYNNEISEKSEIFDDQFSVERPDGSNFTLKIRSTKLEDSAMYFCASKGSTGSYEQYFGPGTRLTVT.

This clone occurred a few times. The rearrangement uses TRBV28 and TRBJ1-1, with 8 bases aligning to TRBD1. The CDR3 totals 14 residues. V lost 6 bases, J lost 1 base, and 4 bases stayed unmatched. CDR1 MDHEN and CDR2 SYDVKM come from the germline V gene. This CDR3 reads CASRDRAWNTEAFF. CDR3 DNA: TGTGCCAGCAGGGACAGGGCCTGGAACACTGAAGCTTTCTTT.

Notes on this clone: Other DNA sequences in this specimen translate into the identical CDR3. The rearrangement links TRBV30 to TRBJ1-2, with D perhaps matching TRBD1 (6 bases). Between the trimmed V and J ends, which lost 2 bases and 4 bases, there was a span of 11 bases. The CDR3 length is 13 residues. The germline V gene has CDR1 GTSNPN and CDR2 SVGIG (reference sequence). The DNA of the CDR3 is TGTGCCTGGAGTTTGACAGGAGTCTATGGCTACACCTTC. Translating it yields CAWSLTGVYGYTF.

CDR3 DNA sequence: TGTGCCAGTCTCCTGCCCGGGACAGGGGGTAACGAGCAGTACTTC. Residues: CASLLPGTGGNEQYF. This sequence joins TRBV28 and TRBJ2-7, with 11 bases that match TRBD1. The germline CDR1 and CDR2 sequences are MDHEN and SYDVKM. This CDR3 has 15 amino acids. V lost 9 bases, J lost 5 bases, and 12 bases stayed unmatched.

V usage is TRBV5-6 and J usage is TRBJ2-1; TRBD1 matches at 7 bases. The CDR3 sequence is 11 residues long. The junction had 4 bases not matched to a gene; V was cut back by 3 bases and J by 13 bases. Germline lookup yields CDR1 SGHDT and CDR2 YYEEEE. This CDR3 is CASSSTGDQFF. CDR3 nucleotides: TGTGCCAGCAGCTCAACAGGGGACCAGTTCTTC.

This clone was seen only a few times. The V gene is TRBV30, the J gene TRBJ1-2; a weak D match, TRBD1 (6 bases). The CDR3 covers 12 residues. Germline-derived CDR1 and CDR2 are GTSNPN and SVGIG (reference sequence). The CDR3 DNA reads TGTGGAGCAGGGGAGAATGTCTATGGCTACACCTTC. It is translated as CGAGENVYGYTF.

As DNA, the CDR3 is TGTGCCAGCAGCTTGGAGATGGGCGTTTCAACCTACGAGCAGTACTTC. It yields the protein CASSLEMGVSTYEQYF. This sequence joins TRBV5-4 and TRBJ2-7; D is ambiguous. Trimming cost V 0 bases and J 2 bases, with 15 bases left between them. CDR3 length equals 16 residues. From germline, CDR1 is SGHNT and CDR2 YYREEE (reference sequence).

About this clone: Its ends do not fully match the called genes, so a read error is possible. This chain joins TRBV27 and TRBJ2-1; 11 nucleotides line up with TRBD2. This CDR3 is 11 amino acids long. The germline V gene encodes CDR1 MNHEY and CDR2 SMNVEV (reference sequence). The CDR3 coding sequence is TGTGCCAGCAGTTTACGGGGACTAGCGGTCTTC. Translation: CASSLRGLAVF.

This clone was observed a single time. This chain links TRBV28 with TRBJ2-2; 7 bases match TRBD2. J was trimmed by 6 bases and V by 6 bases; bases with no gene match: 7. The length of the CDR3 is 14 residues. From germline, CDR1 is MDHEN and CDR2 SYDVKM. CDR3 in DNA: TGTGCCAGCAGACTAGCGCCAGGTTCCGGGGAGCTGTTTTTT. Translated: CASRLAPGSGELFF.

The chain uses TRBV30 and TRBJ1-6; D ambiguous. V lost 3 bases to trimming and J lost 3 bases, with 12 bases between them. The CDR3 contains 15 residues. CDR1 is GTSNPN, CDR2 SVGIG, per germline (reference sequence). As DNA, the CDR3 is TGTGCCTGGAGCACAGTCAAACTCTATAATTCACCCCTCCACTTT. Translating gives CAWSTVKLYNSPLHF.